A single sample is the source of the 24 T cell receptor beta chains below, sequenced in a study of blood T cell repertoires in COVID-19. Clones were sequenced by immunoSEQ multiplex PCR, and TCRdb holds only the in-frame ones, with some missing. The table lists roughly 120,000 clones, 85% of them singletons. The specimen was peripheral blood. These receptor sequences come from a human donor in a cohort sampled during active COVID-19.

This sequence joins TRBV29-1 and TRBJ2-7, with 8 bases aligning to TRBD2. Germline V gives CDR1 SQVTM, CDR2 ANQGSEA. CDR3 length equals 16 residues. The trim removed 4 bases at V and 1 base at J, leaving 12 bases unmatched. The CDR3 DNA reads TGCAGCGTTGTAGGGCGTGGGGTAGCGGGATCCTACGAGCAGTACTTC. Its translation is CSVVGRGVAGSYEQYF.

This rearrangement joins TRBV6-4 to TRBJ1-2; D gene ambiguous. V was cut by 8 bases and J by 4 bases, with 26 bases left in between. Germline lookup yields CDR1 MRHNA and CDR2 SNTAGT. This CDR3 has 17 amino acids. The CDR3 here is CASSSTFFTGLGYGYTF. The CDR3 coding sequence is TGTGCCAGCTCTTCAACCTTCTTTACCGGCCTAGGCTATGGCTACACCTTC.

This clone has more than one count but fewer than ten. The chain recombines TRBV6-1 with TRBJ1-5; D remains unclear. Germline CDR1 is MNHNS and CDR2 is SASEGT. The CDR3 runs to 15 residues. V lost 1 base, J lost 3 bases, and 10 bases lay in between. The CDR3 DNA reads as TGTGCCAGCAGTGAAGGGGCAGTACTCAATCAGCCCCAGCATTTT. Residues: CASSEGAVLNQPQHF.

In DNA, the CDR3 is TGTGCCAGCAGCTCCGAGGGGACTCCAATCACAGATACGCAGTATTTT. Translation gives CASSSEGTPITDTQYF. V gene TRBV7-3 combines with J gene TRBJ2-3; possible D gene TRBD2, 6 bases. CDR1 is SGHTA and CDR2 is FQGTGA in the germline V gene. The V gene lost 4 bases and the J gene lost 2 bases, with 16 bases spanning the gap. The CDR3 consists of 16 residues.

This chain links TRBV20-1 with TRBJ2-2; D might be TRBD1 (6 bases). V shed 4 bases and J shed 7 bases, with 7 bases lying between them. The CDR3 has 11 amino acids. CDR1 is DFQATT and CDR2 is SNEGSKA in the germline V gene (reference sequence). The CDR3 region is CSAKGVGELFF. CDR3 coding DNA: TGCAGTGCTAAGGGGGTCGGGGAGCTGTTTTTT.

CDR3 sequence reads: CASKSDGRVLVKQYF. In DNA, the CDR3 is TGTGCCAGCAAATCCGACGGAAGAGTCCTAGTGAAGCAGTACTTC. This chain links TRBV11-3 with TRBJ2-7; D is uncertain. CDR1 SGHNT and CDR2 YENEEA come from the germline V gene. With 7 bases removed from V and 8 bases from J, the gap between germline ends came to 24 bases. The CDR3 has 15 amino acids.

The V gene is TRBV5-1, the J gene TRBJ2-7, with D possibly being TRBD2 (6 bases). The CDR3 sequence is 16 residues long. The germline CDR1 and CDR2 sequences are SGHRS and YFSETQ. V was pared by 0 bases and J by 6 bases, with 19 bases between. CDR3 region: CASSLEAREVFSEQYF. CDR3 coding DNA: TGCGCCAGCAGCTTGGAGGCCAGGGAGGTCTTTAGCGAGCAGTACTTC.

This chain links TRBV30 with TRBJ1-5; D not resolved. Germline V gives CDR1 GTSNPN, CDR2 SVGIG (reference sequence). This CDR3 spans 14 amino acids. V was clipped by 0 bases and J by 1 base, with 7 bases between them. The CDR3 region has the DNA TGTGCCTGGAGTGTCCGGGGAAGCAATCAGCCCCAGCATTTT. Its protein is CAWSVRGSNQPQHF.

V gene TRBV11-1 combines with J gene TRBJ2-5; possible D gene TRBD1, 5 bases. CDR3 length: 13 amino acids. The germline gives CDR1 SGHAT, CDR2 FQDESV (reference sequence). Trimming removed 3 bases from V and 5 bases from J, with 10 bases in between. For the CDR3, the DNA is TGTGCCAGCAGCTTTGCAGGGAAGGAGACCCAGTACTTC. This sequence encodes CASSFAGKETQYF.

The chain couples TRBV4-1 to TRBJ2-5; 9 nucleotides align to TRBD1. The germline CDR1 and CDR2 sequences are MGHRA and YSYEKL. Unmatched junction bases numbered 8, after V lost 1 base and J lost 5 bases. The CDR3 extends over 16 amino acids. The chain's CDR3 is CASSQGEQGARETQYF. In DNA form, the CDR3 reads TGCGCCAGCAGCCAAGGGGAACAGGGGGCAAGGGAGACCCAGTACTTC.

This chain uses TRBV10-3 with TRBJ1-6; 11 bases map to TRBD1. V was clipped by 2 bases and J by 3 bases; unmatched bases: 3. CDR3 length: 17 amino acids. The germline V gene has CDR1 ENHRY and CDR2 SYGVKD. As DNA, the CDR3 is TGTGCCATCAGTGAGGGGGGACAGGGGGACTATAATTCACCCCTCCACTTT. Its protein product is CAISEGGQGDYNSPLHF.

The chain links TRBV7-2 to TRBJ1-1; D remains ambiguous. The V end lost 2 bases, the J end lost 3 bases, and 13 bases lay between the germline ends. Looked up from germline, CDR1 is SGHTA and CDR2 is FQGNSA. The CDR3 length is 15 residues. CDR3 in DNA: TGTGCCAGCAGCTTACTCGGGAAAGAGTACACTGAAGCTTTCTTT. This codes for CASSLLGKEYTEAFF.

In DNA form, the CDR3 reads TGTGCCAGCAGCTCCTCGACAGGGCCGAACACTGAAGCTTTCTTT. Translated, it gives CASSSSTGPNTEAFF. The chain couples TRBV7-2 to TRBJ1-1; 7 nucleotides agree with TRBD1. The CDR3 sequence is 15 residues long. V was pared by 4 bases and J by 1 base, with 6 bases of the junction left unmatched. The germline V gene encodes CDR1 SGHTA and CDR2 FQGNSA.

The J gene is TRBJ1-2, the V gene TRBV4-1; TRBD1 is a possible D gene (5 bases). CDR3 size: 13 residues. CDR1 and CDR2 (germline): MGHRA, YSYEKL. The V end lost 1 base, the J end lost 4 bases, and 7 bases lay between the germline ends. CDR3 nucleotide sequence: TGCGCCAGCAGCCAAGGGACACGCTATGGCTACACCTTC. It is translated as CASSQGTRYGYTF.

The chain couples TRBV5-5 to TRBJ1-4; 11 nucleotides align to TRBD1. CDR1 is SGHKS and CDR2 is YYEKEE in the germline V gene (reference sequence). This CDR3 is built from 15 residues. Trimming at V came to 4 bases and at J to 7 bases, leaving 6 bases not matched to a gene. The DNA of the CDR3 is TGTGCCAGCAGCCGGACCGGGACAGGGGGTGAAAAACTGTTTTTT. Amino acids: CASSRTGTGGEKLFF.

The chain recombines TRBV11-2 with TRBJ1-2; possible D gene TRBD1, 6 bases. The CDR3 spans 14 residues. The germline V and J ends were trimmed by 4 bases and 5 bases, with 14 bases remaining between them. In germline, CDR1 is SGHAT, CDR2 FQNNGV. The CDR3 bases are TGTGCCAGCAGCTCGGGACACGGTTATTATGGCTACACCTTC. Translated: CASSSGHGYYGYTF. Looking up the rest from reference TRBV11-2 and TRBJ1-2 gives the full variable domain: EAGVAQSPRYKIIEKRQSVAFWCNPISGHATLYWYQQILGQGPKLLIQFQNNGVVDDSQLPKDRFSAERLKGVDSTLKIQPAKLEDSAVYLCASSSGHGYYGYTFGSGTRLTVV.

V and J are TRBV18 and TRBJ1-1; D might be TRBD1 (5 bases). CDR3 length: 12 residues. Looked up from germline, CDR1 is KGHSH and CDR2 is LQKENI. The V and J ends lost 5 bases and 8 bases respectively, with 12 bases between them. CDR3 sequence (DNA): TGTGCCAGCTCAATACAGGAGAACGAAGCTTTCTTT. Its protein is CASSIQENEAFF.

The chain links TRBV2 to TRBJ1-5; no clear D gene. V gave up 6 bases and J gave up 0 bases, with 6 bases separating them. This CDR3 is 13 amino acids long. Germline V gives CDR1 SNHLY, CDR2 FYNNEI. The DNA of the CDR3 is TGTGCCAGCAGGGGCATTAGCAATCAGCCCCAGCATTTT. Protein product: CASRGISNQPQHF.

Only one count was recorded for this clone. The genes are TRBV5-4 and TRBJ2-7; the match to TRBD1 covers 9 bases. In germline, CDR1 is SGHNT, CDR2 YYREEE (reference sequence). This CDR3 contains 15 residues. V was clipped by 2 bases and J by 6 bases; unmatched bases: 9. CDR3 nucleotides: TGTGCCAGCAGCTTCGGACAGGGGCTTCCCCTCGAGCAGTACTTC. This encodes CASSFGQGLPLEQYF. Filled out from reference TRBV5-4 and TRBJ2-7, the complete variable domain reads ETGVTQSPTHLIKTRGQQVTLRCSSQSGHNTVSWYQQALGQGPQFIFQYYREEENGRGNFPPRFSGLQFPNYSSELNVNALELDDSALYLCASSFGQGLPLEQYFGPGTRLTVT.

The rearrangement uses TRBV2 and TRBJ2-7; 10 bases agree with TRBD2. V lost 6 bases and J lost 3; bases outside the gene matches: 8. The CDR3 length is 15 residues. Looked up from germline, CDR1 is SNHLY and CDR2 is FYNNEI. CDR3 residues: CASRLELAGSYEQYF. The CDR3, as DNA: TGTGCCAGCAGGCTAGAACTAGCGGGGAGCTACGAGCAGTACTTC.

In its sample, this clone was seen once. The chain combines TRBV6-2 or TRBV6-3 with TRBJ2-2; no clear D gene. The CDR3 covers 16 residues. Per germline, CDR1 MNHEY and CDR2 SVGEGT. Trimming took off 2 bases at V and 0 bases at J, with 10 bases between the two ends. The chain's CDR3 is CASSYGPGSNTGELFF. Written as DNA, the CDR3 is TGTGCCAGCAGTTACGGTCCGGGTTCGAACACCGGGGAGCTGTTTTTT.

V and J are TRBV19 and TRBJ2-1; the match to TRBD2 covers 9 bases. Trimming cost V 5 bases and J 6 bases; bases outside gene matches: 8. The CDR3 extends over 15 amino acids. Germline V gene lookup returns CDR1 LNHDA and CDR2 SQIVND (reference sequence). In nucleotides, the CDR3 is TGTGCCAGTAGTGAGAGCGGGGGGCGAAGCAATGAGCAGTTCTTC. Its translation: CASSESGGRSNEQFF.

The chain uses TRBV25-1 and TRBJ2-7, with D uncertain. The CDR3 loop spans 14 amino acids. With 7 bases removed from V and 3 bases from J, the gap between germline ends came to 16 bases. The germline CDR1 and CDR2 sequences are MGHDK and SYGVNS. CDR3 loop: CASTTHSRGYEQYF. The CDR3 DNA sequence: TGTGCCAGCACCACACACTCCAGAGGCTACGAGCAGTACTTC.

The chain joins TRBV2 to TRBJ1-1; D call uncertain. Trimming shortened V by 6 bases and J by 4 bases, and 15 bases separated the two germline ends. Germline CDR1 and CDR2: SNHLY and FYNNEI. The CDR3 is 14 residues long. CDR3 DNA sequence: TGTGCCAGCAGGGGGAATGGAGGCAGCACTGAAGCTTTCTTT. Its protein is CASRGNGGSTEAFF.